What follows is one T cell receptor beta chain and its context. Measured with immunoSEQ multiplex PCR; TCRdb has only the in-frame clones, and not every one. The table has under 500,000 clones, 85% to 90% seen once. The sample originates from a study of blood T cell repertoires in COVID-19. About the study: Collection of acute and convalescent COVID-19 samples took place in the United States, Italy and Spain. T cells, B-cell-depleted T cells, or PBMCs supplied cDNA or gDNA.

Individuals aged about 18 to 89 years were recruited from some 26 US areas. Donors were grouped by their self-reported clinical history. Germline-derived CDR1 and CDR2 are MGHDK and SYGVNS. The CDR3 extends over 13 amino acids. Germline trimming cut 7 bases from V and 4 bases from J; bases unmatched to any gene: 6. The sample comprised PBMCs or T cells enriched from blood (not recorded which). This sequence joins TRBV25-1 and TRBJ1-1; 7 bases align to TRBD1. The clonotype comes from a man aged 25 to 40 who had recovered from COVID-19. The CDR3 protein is CASIRQGSTEAFF. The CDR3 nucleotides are TGTGCCAGCATCCGACAGGGTAGCACTGAAGCTTTCTTT.